This T cell receptor beta chain emerged from a study of blood T cell repertoires in COVID-19. Study context: Researchers got acute and convalescent COVID-19 samples from the United States, Italy and Spain.

Germline lookup yields CDR1 SGHRS and CDR2 YFSETQ. This CDR3 has 15 amino acids. With 1 base clipped from V and 3 bases from J, the junction kept 1 base outside the gene matches. Some clones are missing from TCRdb's copy, which holds only in-frame ones; the method was immunoSEQ multiplex PCR. This sample yields some 180,000 clones, of which roughly 88% are seen a single time; roughly a sixth belongs to the top ten. This clonotype was sampled from a man aged 50-59 years with COVID-19, enrolled during active disease. The genes are TRBV5-1 and TRBJ2-5, with 12 bases identical to TRBD2. The sequenced sample was peripheral blood. The CDR3 is CASSLPSGGEETQYF. The DNA of the CDR3 is TGCGCCAGCAGCTTGCCTAGCGGGGGGGAAGAGACCCAGTACTTC. Based on the CDR3 plus reference TRBV5-1 and TRBJ2-5, the full variable domain is KAGVTQTPRYLIKTRGQQVTLSCSPISGHRSVSWYQQTPGQGLQFLFEYFSETQRNKGNFPGRFSGRQFSNSRSEMNVSTLELGDSALYLCASSLPSGGEETQYFGPGTRLLVL.